A selection of T cell receptor beta chains follows, all from one sample in a study of T cells in Graves' hyperthyroidism and ophthalmopathy. Using its own MiXCR run on the multiplex PCR reads, TCRdb lists one record per CDR3 protein. The sample records roughly 350,000 distinct CDR3 sequences, roughly an eighth being singletons. Sequenced material: blood. These receptors all come from a woman in her 40s with Graves' ophthalmopathy. CDR3s include the opening cysteine and the closing phenylalanine or tryptophan. The D gene is left open where the match is weak. Rows may omit the clone size; those that give it use once, few, many or a size class.

size | J | D | V | CDR3 | DNA
many | TRBJ1-1 | . | TRBV20-1 | CSARAPLGAATEAFF | TGCAGTGCTAGAGCTCCGCTGGGGGCGGCCACTGAAGCTTTCTTT
many | TRBJ2-5 | . | TRBV28 | CASSLWGTQETQYF | TGTGCCAGCAGTTTATGGGGGACACAAGAGACCCAGTACTTC
many | TRBJ2-2 | . | TRBV12-3/TRBV12-4 | CASSTRVGPKNTGELFF | TGTGCCAGCAGTACCCGAGTGGGCCCCAAGAACACCGGGGAGCTGTTTTTT
few | TRBJ2-1 | . | TRBV9 | CASSVVRGSYNEQFF | TGTGCCAGCAGCGTAGTAAGGGGGTCCTACAATGAGCAGTTCTTC
many | TRBJ1-5 | . | TRBV6-1 | CASSEYEQRSKPQHF | TGTGCCAGCAGTGAATATGAACAGCGGAGTAAGCCCCAGCATTTT
. | TRBJ1-1 | . | TRBV19 | CASSIGRGSRAENTEAFF | TGTGCCAGTAGTATAGGGCGGGGAAGTCGGGCGGAGAACACTGAAGCTTTCTTT
many | TRBJ1-2 | . | TRBV20-1 | CSARDLSVPYGYTF | TGCAGTGCTAGAGATCTTTCCGTACCTTATGGCTACACCTTC
. | TRBJ1-2 | . | TRBV19 | CASSLRLDPLYGYTF | TGTGCCAGTAGTCTGAGACTGGACCCTCTCTATGGCTACACCTTC
many | TRBJ1-1 | . | TRBV2 | CASSEIELNTEAFF | TGTGCCAGCAGTGAAATCGAGCTGAACACTGAAGCTTTCTTT
. | TRBJ2-7 | . | TRBV4-2 | CASSHGAGASYEQYF | TGTGCCAGCAGCCACGGGGCCGGGGCCTCCTACGAGCAGTACTTC
many | TRBJ2-1 | TRBD1 | TRBV7-9 | CASSLTGNEQFF | TGTGCCAGCAGCTTGACAGGGAATGAGCAGTTCTTC
many | TRBJ2-3 | TRBD1 | TRBV24-1 | CATSDPHRIPTGGAQYF | TGTGCCACCAGTGACCCACACAGAATACCGACAGGGGGTGCGCAGTATTTT
. | TRBJ2-5 | . | TRBV24-1 | CATQGSQGPTISGTQYF | TGTGCCACCCAAGGCAGCCAAGGTCCCACCATCTCGGGGACCCAGTACTTC
. | TRBJ2-1 | . | TRBV6-5 | CASSYRTQGPASYNEQFF | TGTGCCAGCAGTTACCGAACTCAGGGCCCCGCATCCTACAATGAGCAGTTCTTC
few | TRBJ1-2 | . | TRBV6-1 | CASSPDRIGYGYTF | TGTGCCAGCAGTCCCGACAGAATTGGCTATGGCTACACCTTC
many | TRBJ2-3 | TRBD1 | TRBV7-9 | CASSLGPGGWDTQYF | TGTGCCAGCAGCTTAGGCCCAGGGGGCTGGGATACGCAGTATTTT